The 17 T cell receptor beta chains reported below all come from one sample, sequenced in a study of T cells after yellow fever vaccination. Each CDR3 protein gets one entry after TCRdb re-called the 5' RACE reads with MiXCR. The data show some 120,000 distinct CDR3 sequences, with roughly 8.2% seen just once and approximately 39% held by the top ten. Source: CD8+ T cells sorted from PBMCs, taken on the day of the yellow fever booster vaccination. The receptor set was obtained from a man aged 18 to 30 who received the YFV17D yellow fever vaccine.

A note on this clonotype: A single base separates this from a much larger clone, so it may be a read error. The V and J genes are TRBV7-7 and TRBJ2-3, with TRBD1 matching 11 bases. CDR1 is SSHAT and CDR2 is FNYEAQ in the germline V gene (reference sequence). This CDR3 region has 15 residues. The CDR3 loop reads CASSPDRGHADTQYF. The CDR3 nucleotides read TGTGCTAGCAGCCCGGACAGGGGGCACGCAGATACGCAGTATTTT.

The rearrangement uses TRBV20-1 and TRBJ2-5; maybe TRBD2 (5 bases). The CDR3 runs 12 residues. Germline V gives CDR1 DFQATT, CDR2 SNEGSKA (reference sequence). Deletions cut 1 base from V and 5 bases from J, with 8 bases between. The CDR3 coding sequence is TGCAGTGCTAGAGCGGGGTCGGAGACCCAGTACTTC. This codes for CSARAGSETQYF.

This clonotype was seen a few times. The J gene is TRBJ1-1, the V gene TRBV5-1; possibly TRBD1 for D (6 bases). Trimming pared 4 bases from V and 4 bases from J, leaving 17 bases between. The length of the CDR3 is 15 residues. CDR1 is SGHRS and CDR2 is YFSETQ in the germline V gene. In DNA, the CDR3 is TGCGCCAGCAGCATCGGAGAGGGGGGAGTCACTGAAGCTTTCTTT. This codes for CASSIGEGGVTEAFF.

This clonotype was seen more than once but under ten times. The genes are TRBV25-1 and TRBJ2-2; 12 bases are a match to TRBD1. This CDR3 comprises 18 residues. CDR1 is MGHDK and CDR2 is SYGVNS in the germline V gene. With V trimmed by 4 bases and J by 5 bases, 11 bases remained unmatched. CDR3 loop: CASSGPGTGGFSTGELFF. The CDR3 DNA is TGTGCCAGCAGTGGACCCGGGACAGGGGGCTTTTCTACCGGGGAGCTGTTTTTT.

This clonotype came up once. The V gene is TRBV7-9, the J gene TRBJ2-7, with D maybe TRBD2 (6 bases). Per germline, CDR1 SEHNR and CDR2 FQNEAQ (reference sequence). The CDR3 sequence is 14 residues long. The CDR3, as DNA: TGTGCCAGCAGCTTAGAAGGGAGGCGGGACCTGTCCCACGTC. Amino acid sequence: CASSLEGRRDLSHV.

This clonotype was found a few times. The CDR3 protein is CASSLQVPQIDEQFF. The CDR3, as DNA: TGTGCCAGTAGTTTACAGGTTCCGCAAATTGATGAGCAGTTCTTC. This chain links TRBV19 with TRBJ2-1; TRBD1 might be the D (5 bases). V was pared by 5 bases and J by 8 bases, with 19 bases between. Germline V gene data show CDR1 as LNHDA and CDR2 as SQIVND (reference sequence). This CDR3 spans 15 amino acids. Full variable domain (rest looked up from reference TRBV19 and TRBJ2-1): DGGITQSPKYLFRKEGQNVTLSCEQNLNHDAMYWYRQDPGQGLRLIYYSQIVNDFQKGDIAEGYSVSREKKESFPLTVTSAQKNPTAFYLCASSLQVPQIDEQFFGPGTRLTVL.

The gene calls are TRBV16 and TRBJ2-3, with 7 bases fitting TRBD1. Looked up from germline, CDR1 is KGHSY and CDR2 is FQNENV. The CDR3 loop spans 16 amino acids. With V trimmed by 0 bases and J by 2 bases, 5 bases remained unmatched. The CDR3 region has the DNA TGTGCCAGCAGCCAATCCATAGGGGGCGTCACAGATACGCAGTATTTT. This sequence encodes CASSQSIGGVTDTQYF.

This clonotype was seen ten or more times. V is TRBV7-9 and J is TRBJ2-3; no firm D call. The CDR3 covers 12 residues. CDR1 is SEHNR and CDR2 is FQNEAQ in the germline V gene (reference sequence). The germline V and J ends were trimmed by 3 bases and 6 bases, with 7 bases remaining between them. The CDR3 DNA is TGTGCCAGCAGCTTCGGAGTGGATACGCAGTATTTT. It is translated as CASSFGVDTQYF.

This clonotype was seen a few times. The chain carries TRBV5-1 and TRBJ2-3; a possible D gene is TRBD2 (5 bases). The CDR3 loop spans 16 amino acids. CDR1 SGHRS and CDR2 YFSETQ come from the germline V gene. Trimming shortened V by 1 base and J by 0 bases, and 12 bases separated the two germline ends. The CDR3 loop reads CASSLFSGSSTDTQYF. CDR3 bases: TGCGCCAGCAGCTTGTTTTCGGGGTCTAGCACAGATACGCAGTATTTT.

This clonotype has ten or more counts. The chain couples TRBV3-1 to TRBJ2-2, with TRBD2 identical over 11 bases. Trimming took 2 bases from V and 4 from J; bases not matched to a gene: 3. Germline CDR1 LGHDT, CDR2 YNNKEL (reference sequence). The CDR3 is 16 residues long. The CDR3 DNA follows: TGTGCCAGCAGCCAACCTAGCGGGGGGCCCACCGGGGAGCTGTTTTTT. This codes for CASSQPSGGPTGELFF. Full variable domain (remainder filled in from reference TRBV3-1 and TRBJ2-2): DTAVSQTPKYLVTQMGNDKSIKCEQNLGHDTMYWYKQDSKKFLKIMFSYNNKELIINETVPNRFSPKSPDKAHLNLHINSLELGDSAVYFCASSQPSGGPTGELFFGEGSRLTVL.

The J gene is TRBJ2-1, the V gene TRBV4-1; 11 nucleotides agree with TRBD2. V was pared by 1 base and J by 9 bases, with 5 bases of the junction left unmatched. The germline gives CDR1 MGHRA, CDR2 YSYEKL. The CDR3 covers 15 residues. CDR3 DNA: TGCGCCAGCAGCCAAGGCCTAGCGGGGGGTATTGAGCAGTTCTTC. Translated, it gives CASSQGLAGGIEQFF.

V is TRBV6-6 and J is TRBJ1-4, with D perhaps TRBD1 (5 bases). Germline V gene lookup returns CDR1 MNHNY and CDR2 SVGAGI (reference sequence). The CDR3 runs 14 residues. V lost 2 bases, J lost 7 bases, and 11 bases lay in between. The CDR3 loop reads CASSYPGGGEKLFF. CDR3 bases: TGTGCCAGCAGTTACCCGGGGGGTGGTGAAAAACTGTTTTTT.

J is TRBJ1-6 and V is TRBV20-1; D gene uncertain. Germline values: CDR1 DFQATT, CDR2 SNEGSKA (reference sequence). V lost 1 base, J lost 0 bases, and 10 bases lay in between. This CDR3 has 16 residues. The CDR3 sequence: CSARGFRSSYNSPLHF. The CDR3 DNA is TGCAGTGCTAGAGGGTTCAGGAGCTCCTATAATTCACCCCTCCACTTT.

This clonotype has ten or more counts. The chain couples TRBV20-1 to TRBJ2-3; 11 bases fit TRBD2. Unmatched junction bases numbered 7, after V lost 5 bases and J lost 3 bases. Germline V gives CDR1 DFQATT, CDR2 SNEGSKA (reference sequence). This CDR3 is built from 15 residues. The CDR3 spells CSALSGGAGTDTQYF. CDR3 DNA: TGCAGTGCTCTTAGCGGGGGGGCCGGAACAGATACGCAGTATTTT.

The chain joins TRBV4-1 to TRBJ1-1; D gene unclear. Deletions cut 0 bases from V and 1 base from J, with 6 bases between. Looked up from germline, CDR1 is MGHRA and CDR2 is YSYEKL. This CDR3 is built from 14 residues. CDR3 coding DNA: TGCGCCAGCAGCCAAGATTCGTCGAACACTGAAGCTTTCTTT. It yields the protein CASSQDSSNTEAFF.

This clonotype was detected many times. The chain couples TRBV7-2 to TRBJ2-5, with a tentative D call TRBD2 (6 bases). CDR1 is SGHTA, CDR2 FQGNSA, per germline. CDR3 size: 19 residues. Trimming removed 0 bases from V and 0 bases from J, with 20 bases in between. CDR3 protein: CASSLAIRRGPSYQETQYF. The CDR3 DNA reads TGTGCCAGCAGCTTAGCAATCCGGCGGGGCCCCTCGTACCAAGAGACCCAGTACTTC.

The chain joins TRBV6-2 or TRBV6-3 to TRBJ2-3, with TRBD2 identical over 11 bases. The CDR3 is made up of 18 amino acids. J gave up 1 base and V 4 bases, and 10 bases lay outside the gene matches. CDR1 is MNHEY, CDR2 SVGEGT, per germline. DNA for the CDR3: TGTGCCAGCAGTTCACTAGCGGGGGCCACGTACCGCACAGATACGCAGTATTTT. Protein product: CASSSLAGATYRTDTQYF.